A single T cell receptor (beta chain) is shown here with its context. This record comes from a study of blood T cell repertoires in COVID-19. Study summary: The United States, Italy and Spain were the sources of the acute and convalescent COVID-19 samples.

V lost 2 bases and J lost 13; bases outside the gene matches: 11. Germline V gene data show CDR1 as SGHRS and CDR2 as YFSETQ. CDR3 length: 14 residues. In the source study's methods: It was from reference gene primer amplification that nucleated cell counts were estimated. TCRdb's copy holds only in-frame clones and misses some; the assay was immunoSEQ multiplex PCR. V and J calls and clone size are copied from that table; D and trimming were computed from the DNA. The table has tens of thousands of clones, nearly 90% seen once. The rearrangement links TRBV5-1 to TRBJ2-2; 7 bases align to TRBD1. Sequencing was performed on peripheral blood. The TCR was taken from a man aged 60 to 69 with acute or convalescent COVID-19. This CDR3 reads CASSFDRAEWGLFF. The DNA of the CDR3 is TGCGCCAGCAGCTTCGACAGGGCAGAATGGGGGCTGTTTTTT.